These 27 T cell receptor beta chains were all obtained from the same sample, sequenced in a study of OX40 agonist ivuxolimab in advanced cancers. Libraries were made using the immunoSEQ multiplex PCR assay. TCRdb provides this immuneACCESS table in a form limited to in-frame rearrangements. Some clones are lacking; in checked studies, under half of them reflect an unresolved V gene, and why the rest are absent is not known. The sample table records about 49,000 clones; around 80% of these occur just once. Approximately 1.6% of the sample comes from the top ten. This material consisted of CD4+ or CD8+ T cells sorted from blood, taken in a trial of the OX40 agonist ivuxolimab. The receptors were sampled from an adult with an advanced solid tumor such as melanoma, head and neck, liver or kidney cancer.

The chain joins TRBV21-1 to TRBJ2-2; TRBD2 is the table's D call, not checked against the DNA. TRBV21-1 is marked as a pseudogene. This CDR3 region has 16 residues. CDR3 protein: CASSTGLAGYTGELFF. CDR3 in DNA: TGTGCCAGCAGCACCGGACTAGCGGGATACACCGGGGAGCTGTTTTTT.

The chain employs TRBV6-5 and TRBJ2-1, with TRBD2 matching 11 bases. The CDR3 loop spans 15 amino acids. Trimming cost V 4 bases and J 4 bases; bases outside gene matches: 3. CDR1 is MNHEY, CDR2 SVGAGI, per germline. CDR3 DNA: TGTGCCAGCAGTTCGACTAGCGGGGATTACAATGAGCAGTTCTTC. Residues: CASSSTSGDYNEQFF.

The V gene is TRBV28, the J gene TRBJ2-5; no clear D. Trimming removed 6 bases at V and 7 bases at J, with 21 bases between. Germline CDR1 reads MDHEN; CDR2 reads SYDVKM. This CDR3 spans 15 amino acids. The CDR3 is CASSLSGILKGTQYF. The CDR3 DNA reads TGTGCCAGCAGCCTCTCAGGCATACTCAAGGGGACCCAGTACTTC.

The genes are TRBV11-2 and TRBJ2-1; D is uncertain. The germline V gene encodes CDR1 SGHAT and CDR2 FQNNGV. This CDR3 has 14 amino acids. The V and J ends lost 5 bases and 7 bases respectively, with 15 bases between them. The CDR3, as DNA: TGTGCCAGCAGCACCCCCCGGCTGGGAAATGAGCAGTTCTTC. This codes for CASSTPRLGNEQFF.

The chain links TRBV18 to TRBJ2-7, with D possibly called TRBD1 or TRBD2 (5 bases each). Trimming left V 3 bases short and J 3 bases short, with 15 bases between. CDR1 is KGHSH, CDR2 LQKENI, per germline. This CDR3 spans 15 amino acids. CDR3: CASSPVWGSVYEQYF. The DNA of the CDR3 is TGTGCCAGCTCACCGGTGTGGGGGAGCGTCTACGAGCAGTACTTC.

The chain has TRBV4-3 and TRBJ1-5, with D tentatively TRBD1 (5 bases). The germline V gene has CDR1 LGHNA and CDR2 YSLEER. With 0 bases removed from V and 1 base from J, the gap between germline ends came to 19 bases. The length of the CDR3 is 19 residues. Here the CDR3 reads CASSQDRGREVVSNQPQHF. CDR3 nucleotides: TGCGCCAGCAGCCAAGATCGGGGCAGGGAAGTAGTGAGCAATCAGCCCCAGCATTTT.

V usage is TRBV9 and J usage is TRBJ1-2, with no clear D. Germline V gene sequence: CDR1 SGDLS, CDR2 YYNGEE. The CDR3 totals 12 residues. V was trimmed by 2 bases and J by 4 bases, leaving 6 bases between them. The CDR3 bases are TGTGCCAGCAGCGTCCCGACCTATGGCTACACCTTC. It is translated as CASSVPTYGYTF. Full variable domain (missing parts from reference TRBV9 and TRBJ1-2): DSGVTQTPKHLITATGQRVTLRCSPRSGDLSVYWYQQSLDQGLQFLIQYYNGEERAKGNILERFSAQQFPDLHSELNLSSLELGDSALYFCASSVPTYGYTFGSGTRLTVV.

This chain connects TRBV7-2 to TRBJ2-7; D is possibly TRBD1 (6 bases). The V end lost 5 bases, the J end lost 6 bases, and 14 bases lay between the germline ends. The CDR3 length is 13 residues. Germline CDR1 is SGHTA and CDR2 is FQGNSA. CDR3 DNA: TGTGCCAGCAGCGTTGCAGGGGACCGCGAGCAGTACTTC. Encoded protein: CASSVAGDREQYF.

This clone was observed a few times. The chain links TRBV15 to TRBJ1-3; D unresolved. Germline-derived CDR1 and CDR2 are LNHNV and YYDKDF (reference sequence). V lost 4 bases and J lost 0, with 10 bases in between. The CDR3 covers 15 residues. CDR3 coding DNA: TGTGCCACCAGCATAGCCCGAACCTCTGGAAACACCATATATTTT. It encodes CATSIARTSGNTIYF.

The table lists this clone with a few counts. The chain links TRBV5-6 to TRBJ2-5; tentatively, D is TRBD2 (6 bases). Germline V gene data show CDR1 as SGHDT and CDR2 as YYEEEE. This CDR3 is built from 15 residues. Trimming left V 1 base short and J 6 bases short, with 16 bases between. The CDR3 sequence: CASSLRLFGGKTQYF. For the CDR3, the DNA is TGTGCCAGCAGCTTGAGGCTTTTTGGCGGGAAGACCCAGTACTTC.

V is TRBV15 and J is TRBJ2-3, with 10 bases matching TRBD2. Germline CDR1 reads LNHNV; CDR2 reads YYDKDF (reference sequence). V was pared by 6 bases and J by 0 bases, with 0 bases of the junction left unmatched. The CDR3 covers 14 residues. This chain's CDR3 is CATRTSGSTDTQYF. The DNA of the CDR3 is TGTGCCACCAGGACTAGCGGGAGCACAGATACGCAGTATTTT.

The gene calls are TRBV19 and TRBJ2-3, with 9 bases lining up with TRBD2. The V and J ends lost 3 bases and 5 bases, in that order; junction bases with no gene match: 9. Germline loops: CDR1 LNHDA, CDR2 SQIVND (reference sequence). The CDR3 runs to 16 residues. The chain's CDR3 is CASSMIAGEKRDTQYF. DNA of the CDR3: TGTGCCAGTAGTATGATAGCGGGAGAGAAACGAGATACGCAGTATTTT.

The chain couples TRBV7-2 to TRBJ1-5; D is unresolved. CDR3 length: 14 amino acids. Trimming took off 4 bases at V and 0 bases at J, with 7 bases between the two ends. Germline values: CDR1 SGHTA, CDR2 FQGNSA. CDR3 in amino acids: CASSSIYSNQPQHF. CDR3 in DNA: TGTGCCAGCAGCTCGATTTATAGCAATCAGCCCCAGCATTTT.

The V call is TRBV2, the J call TRBJ1-2; TRBD1 matches at 8 bases. The CDR3 loop spans 13 amino acids. Per germline, CDR1 SNHLY and CDR2 FYNNEI. The ends lost 8 bases at V and 4 bases at J; junction bases unmatched: 6. The DNA of the CDR3 is TGTGCCAGCGTGACAGGGGTCGGCTATGGCTACACCTTC. This translates into CASVTGVGYGYTF.

This clone appeared once. One junction end does not reproduce the germline sequence, and a read error may be involved. V and J are TRBV7-7 and TRBJ2-1, with D possibly being TRBD2 (6 bases). This CDR3 spans 13 amino acids. Germline lookup yields CDR1 SSHAT and CDR2 FNYEAQ (reference sequence). For the CDR3, the DNA is TGTGCTAGCAGCCTGGGACTTAACAATGAGCAGTTCTTC. It translates to CASSLGLNNEQFF.

The V call is TRBV19, the J call TRBJ1-3, with a tentative D call TRBD1 (5 bases). CDR3 length: 18 amino acids. V shed 0 bases and J shed 0 bases, with 15 bases lying between them. Germline V gene sequence: CDR1 LNHDA, CDR2 SQIVND (reference sequence). CDR3 sequence (DNA): TGTGCCAGTAGTATAGAGGTGGCAGGGCCCAGCTCTGGAAACACCATATATTTT. Translated, it gives CASSIEVAGPSSGNTIYF.

This chain links TRBV5-1 with TRBJ2-3; D gene ambiguous. Germline V gives CDR1 SGHRS, CDR2 YFSETQ. The V end was cut by 1 base, the J end by 6 bases, with 9 bases between. The CDR3 is made up of 13 amino acids. DNA for the CDR3: TGCGCCAGCAGCTTGAACTCGGAGGATACGCAGTATTTT. Translated, it gives CASSLNSEDTQYF.

This rearrangement joins TRBV20-1 to TRBJ1-5; D gene unclear. V gave up 1 base and J gave up 11 bases, with 9 bases separating them. This CDR3 is 11 amino acids long. Germline values: CDR1 DFQATT, CDR2 SNEGSKA (reference sequence). CDR3 in DNA: TGCAGTGCTAGAGCGAGGGAGGCCCAGCATTTT. Amino acids: CSARAREAQHF.

This sequence joins TRBV19 and TRBJ2-7; D is perhaps TRBD1 or TRBD2 (5 bases each). The CDR3 covers 16 residues. In germline, CDR1 is LNHDA, CDR2 SQIVND (reference sequence). Trimming took off 3 bases at V and 3 bases at J, with 18 bases between the two ends. The CDR3 region has the DNA TGTGCCAGTAGTATGTCTGGGGCTAGCAGATTCTACGAGCAGTACTTC. It yields the protein CASSMSGASRFYEQYF.

This clone was counted once. This rearrangement joins TRBV10-3 to TRBJ2-5, with unresolved D. This CDR3 is 14 amino acids long. Deletions cut 4 bases from V and 0 bases from J, with 9 bases between. Germline CDR1 reads ENHRY; CDR2 reads SYGVKD. CDR3: CAISALADQETQYF. The CDR3, as DNA: TGTGCCATCAGTGCTTTGGCGGACCAAGAGACCCAGTACTTC.

This clone was observed a handful of times. The sample holds other DNA sequences that translate to the same CDR3. The chain has TRBV18 and TRBJ2-5; 10 bases match TRBD2. CDR1 is KGHSH, CDR2 LQKENI, per germline. The CDR3 has 15 residues. The J segment lost 5 bases and the V segment lost 2 bases, leaving 5 bases of the junction unmatched. Written as DNA, the CDR3 is TGTGCCAGCTCACCAGTAGCGGGAGGAAGGGAGACCCAGTACTTC. Protein product: CASSPVAGGRETQYF.

J is TRBJ1-2 and V is TRBV6-5; D remains ambiguous. Deletions cut 2 bases from V and 4 bases from J, with 8 bases between. The germline gives CDR1 MNHEY, CDR2 SVGAGI. The CDR3 has 13 amino acids. The CDR3 region is CASSYRQVYGYTF. Written as DNA, the CDR3 is TGTGCCAGCAGTTACCGGCAGGTCTATGGCTACACCTTC.

CDR3 sequence: CASSGAGVAKNIQYF. For the CDR3, the DNA is TGTGCCAGCAGTGGGGCAGGGGTGGCCAAAAACATTCAGTACTTC. The J gene is TRBJ2-4, the V gene TRBV25-1, with D possibly TRBD1 on 6 matching bases. The V end lost 4 bases, the J end lost 1 base, and 11 bases lay between the germline ends. The V gene's germline CDR1 is MGHDK and CDR2 SYGVNS. The CDR3 is 15 residues long. Looking up the rest from reference TRBV25-1 and TRBJ2-4 gives the full variable domain: EADIYQTPRYLVIGTGKKITLECSQTMGHDKMYWYQQDPGMELHLIHYSYGVNSTEKGDLSSESTVSRIRTEHFPLTLESARPSHTSQYLCASSGAGVAKNIQYFGAGTRLSVL.

The chain is built from TRBV2 and TRBJ1-4; D may be TRBD1 (6 bases). The CDR3 covers 16 residues. V dropped 0 bases and J dropped 6 bases, with 14 bases sitting between them. Germline CDR1 is SNHLY and CDR2 is FYNNEI. The CDR3 region is CASSEALPRQDEKLFF. The CDR3 DNA follows: TGTGCCAGCAGTGAAGCGCTTCCGCGACAGGATGAAAAACTGTTTTTT.

The chain has TRBV9 and TRBJ2-1, with 8 bases that match TRBD2. The CDR3 totals 12 residues. From germline, CDR1 is SGDLS and CDR2 YYNGEE. V trimming: 2 bases; J trimming: 10 bases; junction bases outside the gene matches: 2. The CDR3 loop is CASSVSGNEQFF. The DNA of the CDR3 is TGTGCCAGCAGCGTTAGCGGGAACGAGCAGTTCTTC. The full variable domain, with the rest looked up from reference TRBV9 and TRBJ2-1, is DSGVTQTPKHLITATGQRVTLRCSPRSGDLSVYWYQQSLDQGLQFLIQYYNGEERAKGNILERFSAQQFPDLHSELNLSSLELGDSALYFCASSVSGNEQFFGPGTRLTVL.

The V call is TRBV5-1, the J call TRBJ2-7; a possible D gene is TRBD1 (6 bases). The CDR3 is 15 amino acids. CDR1 is SGHRS, CDR2 YFSETQ, per germline. V was shortened by 4 bases and J by 0 bases, with 14 bases between the two germline ends. The CDR3 sequence: CASSPRQASSYEQYF. The DNA of the CDR3 is TGCGCCAGCAGCCCCCGACAGGCTTCCTCCTACGAGCAGTACTTC.

The chain employs TRBV28 and TRBJ2-7; 15 positions match TRBD2. The CDR3 spans 18 residues. Germline V lookup: CDR1 MDHEN, CDR2 SYDVKM. The V gene end was trimmed by 5 bases and the J gene end by 5 bases; junction bases not matched to a gene: 13. The CDR3, as DNA: TGTGCCAGCAGTCCCGCCGGGACTAGCGGGAGGAAGCCCCACGAGCAGTACTTC. Its translation is CASSPAGTSGRKPHEQYF.